The rows below give T cell receptor beta chains drawn from one sample of a study of blood T cell repertoires in COVID-19. TCRdb keeps only in-frame clones here, not all; method: immunoSEQ multiplex PCR. The sample holds 100,000 to 150,000 clones, about 86% seen once. Sequenced sample: peripheral blood. The origin of the receptors is a woman aged 45-65 years with acute or convalescent COVID-19. CDR3s include the opening cysteine and the closing phenylalanine or tryptophan. D genes are given only for firm matches. A row's size may be missing; if present it is once, few, many or a size class.

TRBV6-5	14	few	NA	TRBJ1-2	CASRPDQVGDGYTF	TGTGCCAGCAGGCCCGACCAGGTGGGAGACGGCTACACCTTC
TRBV10-1	13	NA	NA	TRBJ1-1	CASSKTGNTEAFF	TGCGCCAGCAGCAAAACAGGGAACACTGAAGCTTTCTTT
TRBV18	12	NA	NA	TRBJ1-2	CASSSERDGYTF	TGTGCCAGCTCTAGCGAAAGGGATGGCTACACCTTC
TRBV7-8	13	NA	NA	TRBJ2-7	CASSLSSSYEQYF	TGTGCCAGCAGCTTATCCTCTTCGTACGAGCAGTACTTC
TRBV6-4	16	NA	TRBD1	TRBJ1-2	CASSELPGTGGDGYTF	TGTGCCAGCAGTGAATTACCCGGGACAGGGGGCGATGGCTACACCTTC
TRBV11-2	17	NA	NA	TRBJ2-5	CASSLFGMRGDQETQYF	TGTGCCAGCAGCTTATTTGGAATGCGCGGAGACCAAGAGACCCAGTACTTC
TRBV6-5	13	NA	TRBD1	TRBJ2-7	CASTKTGAYEQYF	TGTGCCAGCACTAAAACAGGGGCCTACGAGCAGTACTTC
TRBV19	15	NA	NA	TRBJ2-5	CASSILTTSQETQYF	TGTGCCAGTAGTATTCTGACGACAAGCCAAGAGACCCAGTACTTC
TRBV2	13	NA	NA	TRBJ1-1	CASIFAQRTEAFF	TGTGCCAGCATTTTTGCACAACGCACTGAAGCTTTCTTT
TRBV24-1	14	NA	NA	TRBJ1-5	CATSDRPGNQPQHF	TGTGCCACCAGTGACCGCCCGGGTAATCAGCCCCAGCATTTT
TRBV30	14	once	NA	TRBJ1-6	CAWSVDSYNSPLHF	TGTGCCTGGAGTGTAGACAGCTATAATTCACCCCTCCACTTT
TRBV5-1	16	few	NA	TRBJ2-3	CASSKELRSSTDTQYF	TGCGCCAGCAGCAAGGAGCTACGTTCAAGCACAGATACGCAGTATTTT
TRBV28	12	NA	NA	TRBJ1-2	CASSFPLGRYTF	TGTGCCAGCAGTTTCCCCTTGGGGAGATACACCTTC
TRBV6-1	15	NA	TRBD1	TRBJ2-5	CASSEWVDREETQYF	TGTGCCAGCAGTGAATGGGTGGACAGGGAAGAGACCCAGTACTTC
TRBV12-5	17	NA	NA	TRBJ2-7	CASGFPNETGKEYEQYF	TGTGCTAGTGGTTTCCCCAATGAGACCGGGAAGGAGTACGAGCAGTACTTC
TRBV27	13	NA	NA	TRBJ1-2	CASSYRTGYGYTF	TGTGCCAGCAGTTATCGAACAGGCTATGGCTACACCTTC
TRBV14	15	NA	TRBD1	TRBJ2-7	CASSTRQGPFYEQYF	TGTGCCAGCAGCACCCGACAGGGGCCCTTCTACGAGCAGTACTTC
TRBV19	14	NA	NA	TRBJ1-5	CASSLTNSRQPQHF	TGTGCCAGTAGTTTGACCAATTCTAGACAGCCCCAGCATTTT
TRBV6-4	15	NA	NA	TRBJ1-2	CASTVAPGMVDGYTF	TGTGCCAGCACCGTGGCTCCCGGGATGGTAGATGGCTACACCTTC
TRBV18	14	NA	TRBD1	TRBJ1-4	CASSPGTGKWKLFF	TGTGCCAGCTCACCCGGGACAGGGAAGTGGAAACTGTTTTTT
TRBV11-2	19	NA	TRBD2	TRBJ2-2	CASSSPTRSGGPNTGELFF	TGTGCCAGCAGCTCCCCGACTCGTAGCGGGGGACCGAACACCGGGGAGCTGTTTTTT
TRBV5-1	14	NA	NA	TRBJ1-4	CASRETVANEKLFF	TGCGCCAGCAGGGAGACAGTGGCTAATGAAAAACTGTTTTTT
TRBV7-2	14	NA	NA	TRBJ1-2	CASSFGTTNYGYTF	TGTGCCAGCAGCTTTGGGACAACTAACTATGGCTACACCTTC
TRBV6-5	14	few	NA	TRBJ1-1	CATLRGGGNTEAFF	TGTGCCACCCTACGGGGGGGCGGGAACACTGAAGCTTTCTTT
TRBV2	14	NA	TRBD2	TRBJ2-7	CASVRGLGSYEQYF	TGTGCCAGCGTGAGGGGACTAGGATCCTACGAGCAGTACTTC
TRBV19	16	NA	NA	TRBJ2-3	CASSIETASSTDTQYF	TGTGCCAGTAGTATAGAAACAGCCTCTAGCACAGATACGCAGTATTTT
TRBV30	13	NA	NA	TRBJ1-6	CAWSSGKNSPLHF	TGTGCCTGGAGTTCGGGGAAGAATTCACCCCTCCACTTT
TRBV6-1	15	NA	TRBD1	TRBJ2-7	CASSEGTGPLIEQYF	TGTGCCAGCAGTGAAGGGACAGGACCTTTGATCGAGCAGTACTTC
TRBV19	16	NA	NA	TRBJ1-1	CASSIIGGRGNTEAFF	TGTGCCAGTAGTATAATAGGGGGTCGGGGGAACACTGAAGCTTTCTTT
TRBV3-1/TRBV3-2	13	NA	NA	TRBJ1-6	CASSQNSNSPLHF	TGTGCCAGCAGCCAGAACTCAAATTCACCCCTCCACTTT
TRBV5-6	14	NA	NA	TRBJ2-7	CASSSEPLSLEQYF	TGTGCCAGCAGCTCCGAGCCTCTTTCTCTCGAGCAGTACTTC
TRBV5-1	15	NA	NA	TRBJ2-7	CASSLAVADSYEQYF	TGCGCCAGCAGCTTGGCAGTAGCGGACTCCTACGAGCAGTACTTC
TRBV27	13	NA	NA	TRBJ1-1	CASSLGASTEAFF	TGTGCCAGCAGTCTGGGGGCGAGCACTGAAGCTTTCTTT
TRBV28	16	NA	TRBD2	TRBJ2-1	CASSPPSGGVRNEQFF	TGTGCCAGCAGTCCTCCTAGCGGGGGGGTACGGAATGAGCAGTTCTTC
TRBV7-9	17	NA	NA	TRBJ1-2	CASSLGTSGLYNYGYTF	TGTGCCAGCAGCTTAGGAACTTCGGGACTTTATAACTATGGCTACACCTTC
TRBV28	15	NA	NA	TRBJ1-6	CASSLSPTGNSPLHF	TGTGCCAGCAGTTTATCCCCAACAGGGAATTCACCCCTCCACTTT
TRBV12-3/TRBV12-4	12	NA	NA	TRBJ2-7	CASSHQGFEQYF	TGTGCCAGCAGCCATCAGGGATTCGAGCAGTACTTC
TRBV4-2	16	NA	NA	TRBJ1-2	CASSQDWNRDGHGYTF	TGTGCCAGCAGCCAAGATTGGAACAGGGATGGTCATGGCTACACCTTC
TRBV5-1	15	once	NA	TRBJ1-5	CASSLVAGTGQPQHF	TGCGCCAGCAGCTTGGTTGCAGGGACTGGACAGCCCCAGCATTTT
TRBV5-8	8	NA	NA	TRBJ1-2	CASSHSSF	TGTGCCAGCAGTCACTCTTCTTTT